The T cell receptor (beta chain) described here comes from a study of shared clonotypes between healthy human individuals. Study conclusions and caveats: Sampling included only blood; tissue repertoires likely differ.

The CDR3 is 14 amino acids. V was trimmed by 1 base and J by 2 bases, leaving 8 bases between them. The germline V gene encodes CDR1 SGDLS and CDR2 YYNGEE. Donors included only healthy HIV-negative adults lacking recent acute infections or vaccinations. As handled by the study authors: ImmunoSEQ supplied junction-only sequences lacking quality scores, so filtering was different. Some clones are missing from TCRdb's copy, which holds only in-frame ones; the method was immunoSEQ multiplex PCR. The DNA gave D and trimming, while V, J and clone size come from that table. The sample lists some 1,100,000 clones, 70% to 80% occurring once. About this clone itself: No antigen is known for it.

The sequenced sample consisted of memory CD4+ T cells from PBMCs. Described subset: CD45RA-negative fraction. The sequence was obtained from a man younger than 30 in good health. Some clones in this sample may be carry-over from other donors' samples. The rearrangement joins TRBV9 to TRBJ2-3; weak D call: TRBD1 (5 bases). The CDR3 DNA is TGTGCCAGCAGCGTAACAGGAGCCACAGATACGCAGTATTTT. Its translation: CASSVTGATDTQYF.